This T cell receptor (beta chain) was recorded in a study of T cell repertoires in cytomegalovirus infection. Study as a whole: Both a matching HLA type and CMV infection were indicated by public TCR beta signatures.

General study points: In two of eight donors, the top clonotype was HLA-C-restricted CMV-specific.

This clonotype was recorded at least ten times. Its antigen is not identified. Each CDR3 protein gets one entry after TCRdb re-called the reads with MiXCR. The sample lists 60,000 to 75,000 distinct CDR3 sequences; 20% to 25% were seen once. The sequence derives from a human donor in good health (CMV status not recorded). Some clones in this sample may be carry-over from other donors' samples. The specimen sequenced was PBMCs, sequenced either directly or after in vitro stimulation (not recorded which).

The CDR3 protein is CASRIGQGPIYF. The CDR3, as DNA: TGTGCCAGCAGAATTGGACAGGGGCCCATATATTTT. V usage is TRBV12-3 or TRBV12-4 and J usage is TRBJ1-3; 9 bases match TRBD1. The junction had 5 bases not matched to a gene; V was cut back by 6 bases and J by 11 bases. This CDR3 is 12 amino acids long.